This TCR beta chain was captured in a study of CD4 T cells in relation to SARS-CoV-2 and coronaviruses. This clone has more than one count but fewer than ten. Antigen unknown. The CDR3 contains 15 residues. V lost 4 bases and J lost 1, with 13 bases in between. Germline V gene data show CDR1 as MNHEY and CDR2 as SMNVEV (reference sequence). Profiled with immunoSEQ multiplex PCR; TCRdb holds only in-frame clones, not every one. The sample comprises roughly 45,000 clones, about four fifths of which are singletons, and about 1.3% rests with the top ten. Material: naive CD4+ T cells from PBMCs, cultured in vitro. As for subset: naive CD4+ T cells isolated by negative enrichment. This TCR came from an adult with COVID-19. V is TRBV27 and J is TRBJ1-1, with D possibly TRBD1 on 6 matching bases. The CDR3 is CASSSLTGQNTEAFF. The CDR3 DNA is TGTGCCAGCAGTTCCTTGACAGGACAGAACACTGAAGCTTTCTTT.